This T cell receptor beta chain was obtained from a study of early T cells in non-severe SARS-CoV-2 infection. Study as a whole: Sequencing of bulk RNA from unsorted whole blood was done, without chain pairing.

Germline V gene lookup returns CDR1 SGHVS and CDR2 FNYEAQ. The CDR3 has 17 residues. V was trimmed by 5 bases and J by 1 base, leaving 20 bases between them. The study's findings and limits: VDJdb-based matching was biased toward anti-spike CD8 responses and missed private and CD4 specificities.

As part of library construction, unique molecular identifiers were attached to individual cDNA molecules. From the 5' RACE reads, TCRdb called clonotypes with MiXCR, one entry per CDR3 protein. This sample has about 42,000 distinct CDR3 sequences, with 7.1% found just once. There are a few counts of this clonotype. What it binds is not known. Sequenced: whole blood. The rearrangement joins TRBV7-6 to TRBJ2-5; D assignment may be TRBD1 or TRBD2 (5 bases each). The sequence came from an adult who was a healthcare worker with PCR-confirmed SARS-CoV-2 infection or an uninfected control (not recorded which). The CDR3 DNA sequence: TGTGCCAGCAGCCCCCCGTTGGGTTTTGGGGGCCAAGAGACCCAGTACTTC. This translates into CASSPPLGFGGQETQYF.